Below, one T cell receptor beta chain is given with its context. No antigen is known for it. This record belongs to a study of cytomegalovirus exposure and HLA in healthy donors. Study observations and caveats: In a later analysis, most CMV-associated TCR beta chains appeared HLA-restricted.

V lost 4 bases to trimming and J lost 5 bases; unmatched junction nucleotides: 11. Germline CDR1 is SGHNT and CDR2 is YYREEE (reference sequence). This CDR3 has 15 amino acids. The PCR had 60 Vbeta and 13 Jbeta primers. TCRdb keeps only in-frame clones here, not all; method: immunoSEQ multiplex PCR. The specimen's table records about 44,000 clones. This receptor was obtained from a male donor in good health and CMV-seronegative. Input material: PBMCs. This sequence joins TRBV5-4 and TRBJ2-5; 7 bases align to TRBD1. Written as DNA, the CDR3 is TGTGCCAGCAGCGCGGACCCCGACAGGGAGGAGACCCAGTACTTC. Its protein is CASSADPDREETQYF.